What follows is one T cell receptor beta chain and its context. What it recognizes is unknown. This specimen belongs to a study of CD8+ T cells in alopecia areata. Isolation of CD4+ and CD8+ T cells from PBMCs was achieved by sorting. Extraction of RNA preceded its reverse transcription into cDNA, which served as the sequencing template. The data were produced by immunoSEQ multiplex PCR, yet TCRdb's version contains in-frame clones alone and is incomplete. Here the sample spans over 150,000 clones, approximately 53% being singletons. General study points: Elevated clonality characterized lesional scalp relative to normal scalp, particularly in alopecia totalis/universalis. Resident alphabeta T cells of normal skin are also sequenced in scalp samples.

The CDR3 covers 14 residues. Germline CDR1 is SGHAT and CDR2 is FQNNGV. The ends were cut back, 5 bases at V and 6 bases at J, with 16 bases in the middle. This clonotype was obtained from a human donor in good health. Source material: CD8+ T cells sorted from blood. The rearrangement joins TRBV11-2 to TRBJ1-1, with D possibly TRBD1 on 5 matching bases. CDR3 residues: CASSHGVGGAEAFF. CDR3 in DNA: TGTGCCAGCAGCCACGGGGTCGGAGGGGCTGAAGCTTTCTTT.